This T cell receptor (beta chain) was sequenced for a study of graft-versus-host responses after intestinal transplantation. Study-level background: All recipients were given anti-thymocyte globulin induction, and tacrolimus and steroids were then administered for roughly three years. The study's findings and limits: When patients had graft-donor T cell macrochimerism, their allografts held high graft-versus-host to host-versus-graft clonal ratios.

TCRdb's copy holds only in-frame clones and misses some; the assay was immunoSEQ multiplex PCR. The top ten clones hold about half of a sample with under 25,000 clones, 86% of them seen once. Germline CDR1 LNHDA, CDR2 SQIVND (reference sequence). The CDR3 spans 14 residues. V was clipped by 3 bases and J by 5 bases; unmatched bases: 4. Comments on this clone: Its antigen is as yet unknown.

The chain joins TRBV19 to TRBJ1-1; TRBD1 aligns across 9 bases. The sequence came from a human patient who received an intestinal transplant, so some T cells may come from the graft donor. The source material was bone marrow, sampled around 130 days after transplant. The CDR3 sequence is CASSMGQGRTEAFF. CDR3 nucleotides: TGTGCCAGTAGTATGGGACAGGGCCGAACTGAAGCTTTCTTT.